Listed here are 8 T cell receptor beta chains from one sample, sequenced in a study of T cell changes during pregnancy in multiple sclerosis. Sequencing used immunoSEQ multiplex PCR; TCRdb keeps in-frame clones, though not all of them. Of 60,000 or so clones listed, roughly 87% are singletons. The sample consisted of peripheral blood, taken in the first trimester of pregnancy. These receptors all stem from a female donor with multiple sclerosis, enrolled in a pregnancy study.

This sequence joins TRBV29-1 and TRBJ1-6; D gene uncertain. This CDR3 is built from 13 residues. The V gene lost 4 bases and the J gene lost 7 bases, with 11 bases spanning the gap. CDR1 SQVTM and CDR2 ANQGSEA come from the germline V gene. The CDR3 coding sequence is TGCAGCGTTGCACAGCAGAGCAATTCACCCCTCCACTTT. It codes for CSVAQQSNSPLHF.

This clone was observed many times. The chain uses TRBV2 and TRBJ1-1; D possibly corresponds to TRBD1 (6 bases). The CDR3 is 14 residues long. V was trimmed by 6 bases and J by 4 bases, leaving 15 bases between them. CDR1 is SNHLY and CDR2 is FYNNEI in the germline V gene. The chain's CDR3 is CASSPTGSVTEAFF. The CDR3 DNA is TGTGCCAGCAGCCCGACAGGTTCGGTCACTGAAGCTTTCTTT.

The V call is TRBV5-6, the J call TRBJ2-7; TRBD1 agrees at 8 bases. V dropped 0 bases and J dropped 4; count of bases not matched to a gene: 6. Germline CDR1 SGHDT, CDR2 YYEEEE. This CDR3 spans 15 amino acids. The CDR3 is CASSLEGTGEYEQYF. The CDR3 coding sequence is TGTGCCAGCAGCTTGGAGGGGACAGGCGAGTACGAGCAGTACTTC.

V and J are TRBV18 and TRBJ1-1, with 12 bases identical to TRBD1. Trimming cost V 3 bases and J 2 bases; bases outside gene matches: 7. The germline V gene encodes CDR1 KGHSH and CDR2 LQKENI. CDR3 length: 17 amino acids. The CDR3 region is CASSPGTGGRYNTEAFF. CDR3 DNA sequence: TGTGCCAGCTCACCGGGGACAGGGGGCAGATATAACACTGAAGCTTTCTTT.

Only one count was recorded for this clone. The chain joins TRBV19 to TRBJ1-1; the D gene is possibly TRBD1 (5 bases). The CDR3 length is 13 residues. Germline CDR1 and CDR2: LNHDA and SQIVND (reference sequence). Trimming left V 7 bases short and J 6 bases short, with 15 bases between. The CDR3 DNA reads TGTGCCAGTATAAGTGTTGCGGGGGCTGAAGCTTTCTTT. This gives the protein CASISVAGAEAFF.

The chain links TRBV29-1 to TRBJ2-2, with D possibly matching TRBD2 (5 bases). Trimming removed 7 bases at V and 1 base at J, with 13 bases between. This CDR3 region has 14 residues. In germline, CDR1 is SQVTM, CDR2 ANQGSEA. The CDR3 is CSARARGNTGELFF. DNA for the CDR3: TGCAGCGCAAGAGCTCGGGGGAACACCGGGGAGCTGTTTTTT.

This clone was counted once. The rearrangement joins TRBV18 to TRBJ2-1, with D tentatively TRBD2 (5 bases). This CDR3 is built from 12 residues. Between the trimmed V and J ends, which lost 6 bases and 12 bases, there was a span of 15 bases. Germline V CDR1 and CDR2: KGHSH, LQKENI. CDR3 DNA: TGTGCCAGCTCTCGGGGAGCGAGTGCGCAGTTCTTC. It yields the protein CASSRGASAQFF.

The chain links TRBV4-3 to TRBJ2-7; D call uncertain. The V and J ends lost 1 base and 1 base respectively, with 8 bases between them. This CDR3 comprises 14 residues. Germline CDR1 LGHNA, CDR2 YSLEER. The CDR3 sequence is CASSQVQNSYEQYF. CDR3 DNA: TGCGCCAGCAGCCAAGTCCAAAATTCCTACGAGCAGTACTTC.